This T cell receptor beta chain was sequenced during a study of blood T cells in healthy people across ages. Together with a sample-barcoded 5' primer, a J-beta primer mix was included in a second PCR lasting about 6 to 11 cycles. MiXCR was run by TCRdb on the 5' RACE reads, yielding one entry per CDR3 protein. Of 1.5 million to 2 million distinct CDR3 sequences listed, around half are singletons. To note about this clonotype: The antigen is unknown.

Donation came from healthy Caucasian individuals in Russia who were aged roughly 6 to 95. Every sample had a minimum of 6.5 million PBMCs isolated. The study, taken as a whole, reports: There were more naive CD4+ cells and higher diversity in long-lived donors than in aged donors.

Germline assignment: CDR1 SGHRS and CDR2 YFSETQ. The CDR3 covers 13 residues. V shed 7 bases, J shed 2 bases, and the junction held 5 bases outside the gene matches. This sequence joins TRBV5-1 and TRBJ1-2; 7 bases agree with TRBD1. The source is a woman in her forties in good health. Source material: blood. The CDR3 DNA reads as TGCGCCAGCGCCCTGACAGGGAACTATGGCTACACCTTC. Encoded protein: CASALTGNYGYTF.